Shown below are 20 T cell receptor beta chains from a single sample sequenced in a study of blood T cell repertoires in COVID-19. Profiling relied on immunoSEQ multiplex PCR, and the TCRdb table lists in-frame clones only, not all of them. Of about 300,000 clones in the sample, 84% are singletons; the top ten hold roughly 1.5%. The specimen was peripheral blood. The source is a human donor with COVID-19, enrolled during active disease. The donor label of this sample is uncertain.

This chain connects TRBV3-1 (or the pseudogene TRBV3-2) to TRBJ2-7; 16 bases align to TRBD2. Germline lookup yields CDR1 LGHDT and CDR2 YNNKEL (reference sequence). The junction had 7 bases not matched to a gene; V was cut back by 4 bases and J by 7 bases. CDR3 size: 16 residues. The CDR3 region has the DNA TGTGCCAGCAGCCCGGGACTAGCGGGAGGGATTACAGAGCAGTACTTC. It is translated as CASSPGLAGGITEQYF.

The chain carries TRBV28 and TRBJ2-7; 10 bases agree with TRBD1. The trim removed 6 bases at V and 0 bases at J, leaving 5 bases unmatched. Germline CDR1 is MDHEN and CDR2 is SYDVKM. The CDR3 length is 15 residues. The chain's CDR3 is CASRRGTGVSYEQYF. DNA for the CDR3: TGTGCCAGCAGGAGGGGGACAGGGGTCTCCTACGAGCAGTACTTC.

Here the CDR3 reads CASSGLRGPYEQYF. CDR3 coding DNA: TGTGCCAGCAGTGGTTTAAGGGGGCCTTACGAGCAGTACTTC. The chain carries TRBV5-5 and TRBJ2-7; 7 bases agree with TRBD1. Germline V lookup: CDR1 SGHKS, CDR2 YYEKEE (reference sequence). After removal of 5 bases from V and 4 bases from J, the junction contained 9 bases not matched to a gene. The CDR3 spans 14 residues.

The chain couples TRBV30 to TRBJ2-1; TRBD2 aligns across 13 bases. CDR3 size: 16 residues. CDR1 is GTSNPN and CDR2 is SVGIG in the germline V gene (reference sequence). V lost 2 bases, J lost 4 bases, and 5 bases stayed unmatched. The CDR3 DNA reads TGTGCCTGGAGTCGAGGACTAGCGGGAGAGTACAATGAGCAGTTCTTC. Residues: CAWSRGLAGEYNEQFF.

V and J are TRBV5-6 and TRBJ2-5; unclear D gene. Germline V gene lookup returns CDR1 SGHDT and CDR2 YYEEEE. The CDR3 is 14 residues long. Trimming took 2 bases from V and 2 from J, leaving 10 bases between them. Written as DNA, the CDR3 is TGTGCCAGCAGCTTACTCGCTTTACAAGAGACCCAGTACTTC. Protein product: CASSLLALQETQYF.

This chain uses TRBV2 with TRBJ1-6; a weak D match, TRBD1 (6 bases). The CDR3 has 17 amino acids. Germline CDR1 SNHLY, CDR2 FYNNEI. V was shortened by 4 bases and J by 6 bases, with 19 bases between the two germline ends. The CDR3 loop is CASSGGETGEVNSPLHF. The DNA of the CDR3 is TGTGCCAGCAGTGGGGGCGAGACAGGAGAAGTTAATTCACCCCTCCACTTT.

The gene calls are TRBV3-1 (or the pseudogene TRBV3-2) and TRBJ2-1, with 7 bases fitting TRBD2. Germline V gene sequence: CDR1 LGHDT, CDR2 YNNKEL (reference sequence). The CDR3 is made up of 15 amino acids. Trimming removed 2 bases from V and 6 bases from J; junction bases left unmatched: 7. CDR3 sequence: CASSQQRLASNEQFF. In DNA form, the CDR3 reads TGTGCCAGCAGCCAACAGCGACTAGCATCCAATGAGCAGTTCTTC.

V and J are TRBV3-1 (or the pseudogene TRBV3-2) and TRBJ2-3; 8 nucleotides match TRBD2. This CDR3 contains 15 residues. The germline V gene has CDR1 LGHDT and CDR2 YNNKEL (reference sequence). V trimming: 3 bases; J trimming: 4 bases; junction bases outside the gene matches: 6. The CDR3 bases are TGTGCCAGCAGCCAGCAGACTAGCGCGGCAGATACGCAGTATTTT. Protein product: CASSQQTSAADTQYF.

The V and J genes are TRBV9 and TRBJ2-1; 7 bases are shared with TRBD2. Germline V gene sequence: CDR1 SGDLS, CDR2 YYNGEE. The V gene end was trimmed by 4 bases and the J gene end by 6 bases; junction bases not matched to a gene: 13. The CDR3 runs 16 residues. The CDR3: CASSPPGLLSGNEQFF. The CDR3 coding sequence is TGTGCCAGCAGCCCACCGGGACTACTAAGTGGCAATGAGCAGTTCTTC.

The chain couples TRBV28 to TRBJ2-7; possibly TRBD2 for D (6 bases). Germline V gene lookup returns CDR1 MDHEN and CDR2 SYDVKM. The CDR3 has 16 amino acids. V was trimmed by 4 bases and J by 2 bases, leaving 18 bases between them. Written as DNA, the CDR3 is TGTGCCAGCAGTTCCAGCCTGGACTATCCCACCTACGAGCAGTACTTC. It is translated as CASSSSLDYPTYEQYF.

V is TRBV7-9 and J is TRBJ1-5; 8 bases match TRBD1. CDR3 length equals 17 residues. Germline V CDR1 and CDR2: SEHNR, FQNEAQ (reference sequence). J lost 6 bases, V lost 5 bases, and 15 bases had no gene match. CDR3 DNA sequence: TGTGCCAGCAGCATGCAGGGGGCGGGTTTCGTTTCTCAGCCCCAGCATTTT. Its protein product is CASSMQGAGFVSQPQHF. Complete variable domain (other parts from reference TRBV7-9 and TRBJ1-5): DTGVSQNPRHKITKRGQNVTFRCDPISEHNRLYWYRQTLGQGPEFLTYFQNEAQLEKSRLLSDRFSAERPKGSFSTLEIQRTEQGDSAMYLCASSMQGAGFVSQPQHFGDGTRLSIL.

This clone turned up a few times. The CDR3 is CASSRDRSGYTF. The CDR3 DNA sequence: TGTGCCAGCAGCCGAGACAGGTCTGGCTACACCTTC. The chain couples TRBV28 to TRBJ1-2, with D possibly TRBD1 on 6 matching bases. The CDR3 contains 12 residues. Germline assignment: CDR1 MDHEN and CDR2 SYDVKM. Trimming removed 6 bases from V and 7 bases from J, with 12 bases in between.

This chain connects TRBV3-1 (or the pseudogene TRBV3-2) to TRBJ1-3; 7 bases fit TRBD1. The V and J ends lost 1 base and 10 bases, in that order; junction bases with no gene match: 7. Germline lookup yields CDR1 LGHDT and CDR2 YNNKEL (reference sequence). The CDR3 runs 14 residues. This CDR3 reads CASSQAPPGGTIYF. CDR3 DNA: TGTGCCAGCAGCCAAGCTCCTCCAGGGGGAACCATATATTTT.

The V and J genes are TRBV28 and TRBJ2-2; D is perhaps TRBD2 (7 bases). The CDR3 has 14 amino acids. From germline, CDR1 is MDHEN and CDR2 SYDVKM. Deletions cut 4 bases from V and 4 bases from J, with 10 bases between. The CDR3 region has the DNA TGTGCCAGCAGTTCGGGGGGCAGCACCGGGGAGCTGTTTTTT. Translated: CASSSGGSTGELFF.

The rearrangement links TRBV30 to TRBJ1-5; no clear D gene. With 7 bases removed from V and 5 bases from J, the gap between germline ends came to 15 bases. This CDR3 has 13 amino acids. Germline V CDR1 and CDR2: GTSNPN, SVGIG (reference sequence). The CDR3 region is CASSQSSYQPQHF. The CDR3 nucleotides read TGTGCCTCCTCCCAGTCTTCGTATCAGCCCCAGCATTTT.

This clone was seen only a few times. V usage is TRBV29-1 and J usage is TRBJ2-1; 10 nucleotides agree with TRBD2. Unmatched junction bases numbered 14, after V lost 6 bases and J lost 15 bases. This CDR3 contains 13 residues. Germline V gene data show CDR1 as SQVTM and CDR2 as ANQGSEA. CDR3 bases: TGCAGCGTGGGCGTGGCTTCTAGCGGGAGTTTGTTCTTC. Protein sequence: CSVGVASSGSLFF.

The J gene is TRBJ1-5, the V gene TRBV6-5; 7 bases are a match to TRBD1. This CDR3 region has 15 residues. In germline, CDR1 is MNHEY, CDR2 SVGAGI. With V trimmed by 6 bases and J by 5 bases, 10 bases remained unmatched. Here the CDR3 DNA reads TGTGCCAGCAGACGGGACAGCCAAATACATCAGCCCCAGCATTTT. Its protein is CASRRDSQIHQPQHF.

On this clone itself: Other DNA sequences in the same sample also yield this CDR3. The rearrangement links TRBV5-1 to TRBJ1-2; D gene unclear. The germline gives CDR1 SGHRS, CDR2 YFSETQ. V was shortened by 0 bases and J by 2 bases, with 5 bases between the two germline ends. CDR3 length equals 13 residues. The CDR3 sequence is CASSLDINYGYTF. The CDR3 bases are TGCGCCAGCAGCTTGGACATAAACTATGGCTACACCTTC.

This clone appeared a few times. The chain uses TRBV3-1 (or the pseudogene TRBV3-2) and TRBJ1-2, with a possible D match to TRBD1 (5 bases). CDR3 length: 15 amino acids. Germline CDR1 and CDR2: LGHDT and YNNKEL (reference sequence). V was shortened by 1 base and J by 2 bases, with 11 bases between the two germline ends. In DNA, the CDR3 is TGTGCCAGCAGCCAAGCGGGGGACGGCAACTATGGCTACACCTTC. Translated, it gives CASSQAGDGNYGYTF.

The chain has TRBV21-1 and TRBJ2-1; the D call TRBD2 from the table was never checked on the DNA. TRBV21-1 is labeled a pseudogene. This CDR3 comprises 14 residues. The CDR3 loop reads CASSKRVYCNEQFF. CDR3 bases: TGTGCCAGCAGCAAACGGGTTTATTGCAATGAGCAGTTCTTC.